Ten or more counts support the clone carrying this TCR beta chain. Its antigen is unknown. MiXCR, applied by TCRdb to the reads, yields one record per CDR3 protein. The profile covers tens of thousands of distinct CDR3 sequences, with more than 3.5% appearing a single time and roughly 4.4% taken by the ten largest. The data were taken from a study of T cell repertoires in cytomegalovirus infection. About the research overall: CMV infection plus the matching HLA type was flagged by public TCR beta signatures.

Study observations and caveats: HLA-C-restricted CMV clonotypes gave the most frequent clonotype in two of eight donors. Summed frequency of public TCR beta families distinguished CMV carriers with the relevant HLA.

The germline V and J ends were trimmed by 2 bases and 6 bases, with 13 bases remaining between them. This CDR3 contains 14 residues. Germline V lookup: CDR1 MDHEN, CDR2 SYDVKM. The sequenced sample consisted of PBMCs. The chain uses TRBV28 and TRBJ1-1, with D uncertain. The sequence derives from a human donor in good health (CMV status not recorded). Some clones in this sample may be carry-over from other donors' samples. In DNA, the CDR3 is TGTGCCAGCAGTTTAGGACCGCGGGGAGCTGAAGCTTTCTTT. Its translation: CASSLGPRGAEAFF.